This TCR beta chain was documented in a study of T cells in Graves' hyperthyroidism and ophthalmopathy. Study-level findings and limits: Blood also showed most of the thyroid clonotypes that were expanded above 0.001. Stable hyperthyroidism was told apart from ophthalmopathy by a model built on 13 V-J features.

This clonotype was recorded at least ten times. The antigen is not known. CDR3 length: 11 amino acids. Trimming removed 4 bases at V and 5 bases at J, with 5 bases between. The germline CDR1 and CDR2 sequences are SGHVS and FQNEAQ. It was RNA transcripts that yielded the amplified TCR beta CDR3 regions. The HTBI set primed first-round TCR CDR3 RT-PCR. One entry per CDR3 protein results from TCRdb running MiXCR on the multiplex PCR reads. The sample includes around 660,000 distinct CDR3 sequences, approximately 42% of them seen just once. The V and J genes are TRBV7-8 and TRBJ2-5; unclear D gene. The sample comprised peripheral blood or thyroid tissue (not recorded which). The receptor comes from an adult man with Graves' disease, either hyperthyroidism or ophthalmopathy (not recorded which). The CDR3 spells CASSSLETQYF. The CDR3 region has the DNA TGTGCCAGCAGCTCCCTGGAGACCCAGTACTTC.